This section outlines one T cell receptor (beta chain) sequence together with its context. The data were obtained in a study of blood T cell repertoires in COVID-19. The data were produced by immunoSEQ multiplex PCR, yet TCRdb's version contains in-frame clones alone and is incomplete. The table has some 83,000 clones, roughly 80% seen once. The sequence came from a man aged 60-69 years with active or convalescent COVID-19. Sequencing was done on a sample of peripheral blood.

CDR3 nucleotide sequence: TGCAGCGTTGACTGGGGGGAGGATGGCACTGAAGCTTTCTTT. It specifies CSVDWGEDGTEAFF. The chain carries TRBV29-1 and TRBJ1-1, with D perhaps matching TRBD1 (5 bases). V lost 3 bases, J lost 4 bases, and 15 bases lay in between. There are 14 residues in the CDR3. Per the germline V gene, CDR1 is SQVTM and CDR2 is ANQGSEA.